These 14 T cell receptor beta chains share one sample of origin, sequenced in a study of molecular identifiers for immune sequencing clone quantification (dated by TCRdb to 2017 to 2018). The library was obtained by PCR. TCRdb lists the instrument as NextSeq 500. The public reads were run again by TCRdb, first through fastp at Q25 and then through MiXCR, and only productive beta chains were kept. Rows are combined by CDR3 protein, so each entry shows the most common genes and DNA. The sample table contains hundreds of thousands of distinct CDR3 sequences; only one count was recorded for about 25% of them. Jointly, the top ten make up approximately 0.75% of the sample. Sequencing input: naive CD8+ T cells from blood, with Jurkat cell RNA spiked in. The meaning of the sample's cell subset or site label: FACS-sorted CD8+CD4-CCR7+CD45RA+ naive T cells. The receptors were gathered from a human donor in good health. Some libraries in this study had Jurkat cell RNA spiked in.

This clonotype was picked up one time. This may be a read error, as it is one base from a much larger clone. This chain connects TRBV15 to TRBJ1-5; no definite D call. This CDR3 spans 16 amino acids. Germline CDR1 reads LNHNV; CDR2 reads YYDKDF (reference sequence). This CDR3 reads CATSGSGQLSSQPQHF. CDR3 coding DNA: TGTGCCACCAGCGGCAGCGGCCAATTAAGCAGTCAGCCCCAGCATTTT. Looking up the rest from reference TRBV15 and TRBJ1-5 gives the full variable domain: DAMVIQNPRYQVTQFGKPVTLSCSQTLNHNVMYWYQQKSSQAPKLLFHYYDKDFNNEADTPDNFQSRRPNTSFCFLDIRSPGLGDTAMYLCATSGSGQLSSQPQHFGDGTRLSIL.

This clonotype turned up a few times. The chain joins TRBV24-1 to TRBJ2-1; 8 nucleotides match TRBD2. Germline assignment: CDR1 KGHDR and CDR2 SFDVKD. This CDR3 contains 16 residues. V shed 2 bases and J 4 bases; nucleotides not matched to a gene: 6. CDR3 region: CATSDSLAGPYNEQFF. For the CDR3, the DNA is TGTGCCACCAGTGATTCCCTAGCGGGTCCTTACAATGAGCAGTTCTTC.

The V gene is TRBV7-9, the J gene TRBJ2-1; TRBD2 aligns across 9 bases. Losses at the gene ends were 4 bases for V and 2 bases for J; bases not matched to a gene: 6. This CDR3 has 16 residues. Germline V lookup: CDR1 SEHNR, CDR2 FQNEAQ (reference sequence). DNA of the CDR3: TGTGCCAGCAGCTCAATGACTAGCGGCACCTACAATGAGCAGTTCTTC. Protein sequence: CASSSMTSGTYNEQFF. The entire variable domain, with the rest obtained from reference TRBV7-9 and TRBJ2-1, is as follows: DTGVSQNPRHKITKRGQNVTFRCDPISEHNRLYWYRQTLGQGPEFLTYFQNEAQLEKSRLLSDRFSAERPKGSFSTLEIQRTEQGDSAMYLCASSSMTSGTYNEQFFGPGTRLTVL.

This clonotype was counted ten times or more. This sequence joins TRBV12-3 or TRBV12-4 and TRBJ2-3; perhaps TRBD1 as D (6 bases). The ends were cut back, 7 bases at V and 5 bases at J, with 10 bases in the middle. This CDR3 is 12 amino acids long. CDR3 region: CASKGGRDTQYF. As DNA, the CDR3 is TGTGCCAGCAAAGGGGGACGAGATACGCAGTATTTT.

Details on this clonotype: This sequence may be a read error, since a much larger clone differs from it by one base. The J gene is TRBJ2-7, the V gene TRBV6-6; D may correspond to TRBD1 or TRBD2 (5 bases each). The germline V and J ends were trimmed by 0 bases and 6 bases, with 15 bases remaining between them. The V gene's germline CDR1 is MNHNY and CDR2 SVGAGI (reference sequence). The CDR3 contains 15 residues. CDR3 amino acids: CASSYSPGHGAEQYF. The CDR3 DNA reads TGTGCCAGCAGTTACTCGCCGGGGCATGGAGCCGAGCAGTACTTC.

This clonotype has at least ten counts. The chain uses TRBV7-2 and TRBJ2-7, with 10 bases fitting TRBD2. The V and J ends lost 2 bases and 2 bases, in that order; junction bases with no gene match: 6. CDR3 length: 16 amino acids. In germline, CDR1 is SGHTA, CDR2 FQGNSA. CDR3 amino acids: CASSLRGTSAAYEQYF. In DNA form, the CDR3 reads TGTGCCAGCAGCTTAAGAGGGACTAGCGCTGCCTACGAGCAGTACTTC.

This chain links TRBV15 with TRBJ2-6; tentatively, D is TRBD1 (6 bases). CDR3 length equals 17 residues. Germline lookup yields CDR1 LNHNV and CDR2 YYDKDF (reference sequence). Trimming left V 5 bases short and J 2 bases short, with 16 bases between. The CDR3 spells CATSPSDRSAGANVLTF. In DNA, the CDR3 is TGTGCCACCAGCCCTTCTGACAGGTCTGCTGGGGCCAACGTCCTGACTTTC.

This clonotype was counted at least ten times. J is TRBJ2-3 and V is TRBV7-9; the D gene is possibly TRBD2 (6 bases). Germline CDR1 is SEHNR and CDR2 is FQNEAQ (reference sequence). V was clipped by 5 bases and J by 0 bases, with 18 bases between them. The CDR3 sequence is 17 residues long. As DNA, the CDR3 is TGTGCCAGCAGCATGGGACTTAAGGCGGCTAGCACAGATACGCAGTATTTT. Encoded protein: CASSMGLKAASTDTQYF.

This clonotype was recorded a few times. The chain carries TRBV13 and TRBJ2-3; possibly TRBD1 or TRBD2 for D (6 bases each). The CDR3 contains 19 residues. Germline V gene sequence: CDR1 PRHDT, CDR2 FYEKMQ (reference sequence). V was cut by 3 bases and J by 2 bases, with 24 bases left in between. The CDR3 coding sequence is TGTGCCAGCAGCTTTTTTGTTCGGCGGGACAAGTTGAACACAGATACGCAGTATTTT. Its translation is CASSFFVRRDKLNTDTQYF.

A note on this clonotype: The junction departs from germline at one end; a sequencing error may be responsible. This chain links TRBV7-8 with TRBJ2-3, with D perhaps being TRBD1 or TRBD2 (6 bases each). CDR1 is SGHVS, CDR2 FQNEAQ, per germline. This CDR3 contains 14 residues. The CDR3 protein is CASSLAGGTDTLYF. The CDR3 DNA sequence: TGTGCCAGCAGCTTAGCGGGGGGCACAGATACGCTGTATTTT.

Comment on this clonotype: A much larger clonotype is one base distant, so this may be a read error. This chain links TRBV5-1 with TRBJ1-1; unclear D gene. The CDR3 has 14 amino acids. V was clipped by 0 bases and J by 6 bases, with 12 bases between them. Germline CDR1 is SGHRS and CDR2 is YFSETQ. CDR3 residues: CASSLAYLGAEAFF. The CDR3 DNA reads TGCGCCAGCAGCTTGGCCTATTTGGGCGCTGAAGCTTTCTTT.

This clonotype was detected ten times or more. The rearrangement joins TRBV14 to TRBJ1-1; D is unclear. V was pared by 1 base and J by 6 bases, with 6 bases between. The CDR3 extends over 12 amino acids. Per germline, CDR1 SGHDN and CDR2 FVKESK. CDR3 sequence reads: CASSQGSAEAFF. The DNA of the CDR3 is TGTGCCAGCAGCCAAGGATCAGCTGAAGCTTTCTTT.

The table lists this clonotype with a few counts. The chain couples TRBV4-1 to TRBJ2-2; 9 nucleotides match TRBD1. From germline, CDR1 is MGHRA and CDR2 YSYEKL. The CDR3 is 16 amino acids. Germline trimming cut 0 bases from V and 5 bases from J; bases unmatched to any gene: 4. CDR3 DNA: TGCGCCAGCAGCCAAGATCGCGGACAGGGGACCGGGGAGCTGTTTTTT. Amino acid sequence: CASSQDRGQGTGELFF.

About this clonotype: One end of the junction varies from germline; a read error may be responsible. This chain uses TRBV4-3 with TRBJ1-3; D is unclear. CDR1 and CDR2 (germline): LGHNA, YSLEER. The CDR3 covers 16 residues. This chain's CDR3 is CASSQDRTSSGNTVYF. The CDR3 DNA reads TGCGCCAGCAGCCAAGATCGAACGAGCTCTGGAAACACCGTATATTTT.